The 30 T cell receptor beta chains in this list originate from one sample, sequenced in a study of a mutant IDH1 vaccine in newly diagnosed glioma. Sample time point: week 47, end of study. Doses consisted of 300 ug of mutant IDH1 20-mer peptide each, paired with topical imiquimod. The protocol was immunoSEQ multiplex PCR, while the TCRdb copy is restricted to in-frame clones and leaves out a portion. Among roughly 50,000 clones listed, over 60% were seen once. The antigens for these receptors are not known. The starting material was PBMCs, obtained from a glioma patient whose treatment included an IDH1 peptide vaccine. The receptors were sampled from a woman aged 40 to 55 with glioma. Some clones in this sample may be carry-over from other donors' samples.

This rearrangement joins TRBV2 to TRBJ1-5; D perhaps matches TRBD1 (5 bases). V was shortened by 8 bases and J by 7 bases, with 18 bases between the two germline ends. Germline CDR1 SNHLY, CDR2 FYNNEI. This CDR3 has 14 amino acids. The CDR3 DNA reads TGTGCCAGCGGATATGTTGGGGGAAACCAGCCCCAGCATTTT. Residues: CASGYVGGNQPQHF. Looking up the rest from reference TRBV2 and TRBJ1-5 gives the full variable domain: EPEVTQTPSHQVTQMGQEVILRCVPISNHLYFYWYRQILGQKVEFLVSFYNNEISEKSEIFDDQFSVERPDGSNFTLKIRSTKLEDSAMYFCASGYVGGNQPQHFGDGTRLSIL.

V and J are TRBV19 and TRBJ2-7; D possibly uses TRBD1 or TRBD2 (6 bases each). Germline CDR1 LNHDA, CDR2 SQIVND (reference sequence). V was clipped by 5 bases and J by 3 bases, with 11 bases between them. The CDR3 sequence is 13 residues long. The CDR3 nucleotides are TGTGCCAGTAGTCCCAAGGGGGGCTACGAGCAGTACTTC. Its translation is CASSPKGGYEQYF.

The chain is built from TRBV5-3 and TRBJ1-3; TRBD1 matches at 8 bases. TRBV5-3 is an ORF, with its function uncertain. The length of the CDR3 is 18 residues. Unmatched junction bases numbered 8, after V lost 0 bases and J lost 0 bases. The CDR3 nucleotides are TGTGCCAGAAGCTTGGGGACAGGGTCCACCTCCTCTGGAAACACCATATATTTT. Translated: CARSLGTGSTSSGNTIYF.

As for this clone: A far larger clone differs by one base, so this is likely a read error. The V call is TRBV30, the J call TRBJ1-1, with D perhaps matching TRBD1 (5 bases). Trimming stripped 4 bases from V and 6 bases from J, with 15 bases between. Looked up from germline, CDR1 is GTSNPN and CDR2 is SVGIG (reference sequence). The CDR3 loop spans 13 amino acids. The DNA of the CDR3 is TGTGCCTGGACTGTAGGGGCCCCCGCTGAAGCTTTCTTT. This sequence encodes CAWTVGAPAEAFF.

V gene TRBV5-4 combines with J gene TRBJ1-6; D uncertain. The ends were cut back, 7 bases at V and 7 bases at J, with 12 bases in the middle. CDR1 SGHNT and CDR2 YYREEE come from the germline V gene (reference sequence). The CDR3 is made up of 13 amino acids. CDR3: CASRWGGNSPLHF. The CDR3 region has the DNA TGTGCCAGCCGATGGGGAGGGAATTCACCCCTCCACTTT.

The table lists this clone with a few counts. J is TRBJ1-5 and V is TRBV9, with no clear D. V lost 5 bases to trimming and J lost 5 bases, with 17 bases between them. CDR3 length: 15 amino acids. From germline, CDR1 is SGDLS and CDR2 YYNGEE. DNA for the CDR3: TGTGCCAGCAGTCCCGGGCCTCGAGGCGATCAGCCCCAGCATTTT. Its protein product is CASSPGPRGDQPQHF.

This clone has a handful of counts. This rearrangement joins TRBV14 to TRBJ2-6; possible D gene TRBD1, 6 bases. V lost 5 bases, J lost 2 bases, and 10 bases lay in between. Germline CDR1 and CDR2: SGHDN and FVKESK. This CDR3 has 15 residues. Written as DNA, the CDR3 is TGTGCCAGCAGCGCAACAGGGCCTGGGGCCAACGTCCTGACTTTC. This sequence encodes CASSATGPGANVLTF.

The rearrangement links TRBV5-1 to TRBJ2-4, with 10 bases identical to TRBD1. V shed 4 bases and J 5 bases; nucleotides not matched to a gene: 6. The CDR3 length is 15 residues. Germline values: CDR1 SGHRS, CDR2 YFSETQ. CDR3 in DNA: TGCGCCAGCAGCCGGAGTGGACAGGGGGAAAACATTCAGTACTTC. Translated: CASSRSGQGENIQYF.

The chain employs TRBV19 and TRBJ1-1; the match to TRBD1 covers 9 bases. J was trimmed by 1 base and V by 3 bases; bases with no gene match: 6. The CDR3 has 16 amino acids. Germline V gives CDR1 LNHDA, CDR2 SQIVND (reference sequence). CDR3 nucleotides: TGTGCCAGTAGTATTCTTAGGGGACAGGGGAACACTGAAGCTTTCTTT. Its protein is CASSILRGQGNTEAFF.

The V and J genes are TRBV13 and TRBJ2-7; TRBD1 is a possible D gene (7 bases). V shed 5 bases and J shed 4 bases, with 12 bases lying between them. This CDR3 comprises 13 residues. The germline CDR1 and CDR2 sequences are PRHDT and FYEKMQ (reference sequence). The CDR3 reads CASSTRDSYEQYF. CDR3 nucleotide sequence: TGTGCCAGCAGCACGCGGGACAGTTACGAGCAGTACTTC.

The V call is TRBV6-1, the J call TRBJ2-2, with D perhaps TRBD1 (5 bases). V was clipped by 6 bases and J by 3 bases, with 14 bases between them. Germline V gives CDR1 MNHNS, CDR2 SASEGT. The CDR3 has 15 amino acids. CDR3 amino acids: CASRIPIGDTGELFF. CDR3 in DNA: TGTGCCAGCAGGATCCCGATAGGGGACACCGGGGAGCTGTTTTTT.

The chain's CDR3 is CATLGGERPLGWSPLHF. CDR3 sequence (DNA): TGTGCCACGTTGGGCGGGGAACGACCCTTGGGTTGGTCCCCCCTCCACTTT. J is TRBJ1-6 and V is TRBV2; D is undetermined. Trimming cost V 10 bases and J 13 bases, with 32 bases left between them. The CDR3 has 17 residues. Germline loops: CDR1 SNHLY, CDR2 FYNNEI. Together with reference TRBV2 and TRBJ1-6, the CDR3 gives the full variable domain: EPEVTQTPSHQVTQMGQEVILRCVPISNHLYFYWYRQILGQKVEFLVSFYNNEISEKSEIFDDQFSVERPDGSNFTLKIRSTKLEDSAMYFCATLGGERPLGWSPLHFGNGTRLTVT.

CDR3 sequence: CASGQGVSYEQYF. The CDR3, as DNA: TGTGCCAGCGGACAGGGGGTCTCCTACGAGCAGTACTTC. The chain recombines TRBV6-5 with TRBJ2-7; the match to TRBD1 covers 10 bases. The ends lost 8 bases at V and 0 bases at J; junction bases unmatched: 1. The CDR3 loop spans 13 amino acids. Germline CDR1 and CDR2: MNHEY and SVGAGI.

The gene calls are TRBV5-4 and TRBJ2-5; TRBD2 matches at 10 bases. There are 15 residues in the CDR3. V trimming: 0 bases; J trimming: 1 base; junction bases outside the gene matches: 0. The germline V gene has CDR1 SGHNT and CDR2 YYREEE (reference sequence). CDR3: CASSLVAGGQETQYF. CDR3 DNA sequence: TGTGCCAGCAGCTTGGTAGCGGGGGGCCAAGAGACCCAGTACTTC.

The V gene is TRBV5-1, the J gene TRBJ1-4; D perhaps matches TRBD1 (5 bases). Between the trimmed V and J ends, which lost 4 bases and 8 bases, there was a span of 15 bases. Germline CDR1 and CDR2: SGHRS and YFSETQ. The CDR3 spans 14 residues. The CDR3 spells CASSRSMGEEKLFF. CDR3 DNA: TGCGCCAGCAGCCGTTCGATGGGGGAGGAAAAACTGTTTTTT.

This clone occurred once. The rearrangement joins TRBV5-5 to TRBJ2-5, with 10 positions matching TRBD2. The CDR3 sequence is 18 residues long. Unmatched junction bases numbered 19, after V lost 6 bases and J lost 5 bases. Per germline, CDR1 SGHKS and CDR2 YYEKEE (reference sequence). This chain's CDR3 is CASNLRASGGSSGETQYF. DNA of the CDR3: TGTGCCAGCAACCTCCGGGCTAGCGGGGGATCCTCAGGGGAGACCCAGTACTTC.

This clone was observed a few times. The chain combines TRBV30 with TRBJ2-5; D ambiguous. The germline CDR1 and CDR2 sequences are GTSNPN and SVGIG (reference sequence). The CDR3 is made up of 14 amino acids. Trimming took off 3 bases at V and 4 bases at J, with 15 bases between the two ends. For the CDR3, the DNA is TGTGCCTGGAGGCCCCAAGTGGTCCCAGAGACCCAGTACTTC. Translation: CAWRPQVVPETQYF. Full variable domain (remainder filled in from reference TRBV30 and TRBJ2-5): SQTIHQWPATLVQPVGSPLSLECTVEGTSNPNLYWYRQAAGRGLQLLFYSVGIGQISSEVPQNLSASRPQDRQFILSSKKLLLSDSGFYLCAWRPQVVPETQYFGPGTRLLVL.

The chain has TRBV15 and TRBJ2-1; D could derive from TRBD1 or TRBD2 (6 bases each). Germline V gene data show CDR1 as LNHNV and CDR2 as YYDKDF (reference sequence). Trimming took off 0 bases at V and 8 bases at J, with 11 bases between the two ends. This CDR3 region has 14 residues. CDR3 DNA: TGTGCCACCAGCAGAGAAAGGGGGGTCGATGAGCAGTTCTTC. It yields the protein CATSRERGVDEQFF. The entire variable domain, with the rest obtained from reference TRBV15 and TRBJ2-1, is as follows: DAMVIQNPRYQVTQFGKPVTLSCSQTLNHNVMYWYQQKSSQAPKLLFHYYDKDFNNEADTPDNFQSRRPNTSFCFLDIRSPGLGDTAMYLCATSRERGVDEQFFGPGTRLTVL.

V gene TRBV6-1 combines with J gene TRBJ1-4; D gene ambiguous. The germline V gene encodes CDR1 MNHNS and CDR2 SASEGT. The CDR3 spans 14 residues. The V end was cut by 8 bases, the J end by 7 bases, with 17 bases between. The CDR3 DNA follows: TGTGCCAGCTTCGAAATGGCATCGGGTGAAAAACTGTTTTTT. Translation: CASFEMASGEKLFF.

This clone was found a few times. The rearrangement links TRBV6-1 to TRBJ1-5, with D hard to call. Germline V CDR1 and CDR2: MNHNS, SASEGT. This CDR3 spans 15 amino acids. Trimming shortened V by 7 bases and J by 7 bases, and 20 bases separated the two germline ends. The CDR3: CASTPQMGNEQPQHF. DNA of the CDR3: TGTGCCAGCACCCCCCAGATGGGAAATGAGCAGCCCCAGCATTTT.

This clone was seen just once. This chain connects TRBV4-2 to TRBJ2-7, with 14 bases matching TRBD2. From germline, CDR1 is LGHNA and CDR2 YNFKEQ. V trimming: 3 bases; J trimming: 2 bases; junction bases outside the gene matches: 0. The CDR3 consists of 15 residues. In DNA form, the CDR3 reads TGTGCCAGCAGCCAGGGACTAGCGGGGGCCTACGAGCAGTACTTC. Translated, it gives CASSQGLAGAYEQYF.

This chain joins TRBV30 and TRBJ1-2; unclear D gene. Germline CDR1 is GTSNPN and CDR2 is SVGIG (reference sequence). This CDR3 spans 14 amino acids. Trimming pared 1 base from V and 5 bases from J, leaving 14 bases between. CDR3 in amino acids: CAWSGSLAVYGYTF. The CDR3 region has the DNA TGTGCCTGGAGTGGGTCCCTGGCAGTTTATGGCTACACCTTC.

The chain couples TRBV19 to TRBJ2-7, with a possible D match to TRBD2 (5 bases). The CDR3 is made up of 15 amino acids. Germline V gives CDR1 LNHDA, CDR2 SQIVND (reference sequence). Trimming stripped 0 bases from V and 0 bases from J, with 9 bases between. CDR3 sequence reads: CASSIDSASSYEQYF. CDR3 sequence (DNA): TGTGCCAGTAGTATAGATAGCGCCAGCTCCTACGAGCAGTACTTC.

A few counts support this clone. V is TRBV19 and J is TRBJ1-5; perhaps TRBD1 as D (6 bases). CDR1 and CDR2 from the germline V gene are LNHDA and SQIVND (reference sequence). V was cut by 1 base and J by 3 bases, with 7 bases left in between. The CDR3 runs to 14 residues. The CDR3 here is CASSIGGPNQPQHF. The DNA of the CDR3 is TGTGCCAGTAGTATAGGGGGGCCCAATCAGCCCCAGCATTTT.

This clone was detected only once. The chain joins TRBV18 to TRBJ2-7; perhaps TRBD2 as D (6 bases). CDR1 and CDR2 from the germline V gene are KGHSH and LQKENI. The CDR3 loop spans 15 amino acids. Trimming cost V 0 bases and J 9 bases, with 18 bases left between them. The CDR3 protein is CASSPPSGGLRAQYF. CDR3 coding DNA: TGTGCCAGCTCACCACCTAGCGGCGGCCTACGGGCGCAGTACTTC.

This clone was detected a few times. This chain links TRBV7-8 with TRBJ2-2; D remains ambiguous. Germline V gene data show CDR1 as SGHVS and CDR2 as FQNEAQ. The CDR3 has 14 residues. Trimming left V 4 bases short and J 5 bases short, with 11 bases between. The CDR3 region has the DNA TGTGCCAGCAGCTACAAGAAGGGTACCGGGGAGCTGTTTTTT. Protein sequence: CASSYKKGTGELFF.

The chain uses TRBV6-1 and TRBJ2-5; possibly TRBD2 for D (5 bases). V was shortened by 3 bases and J by 2 bases, with 19 bases between the two germline ends. Germline V gene data show CDR1 as MNHNS and CDR2 as SASEGT. This CDR3 contains 17 residues. CDR3 loop: CASSEEYRTRGQETQYF. For the CDR3, the DNA is TGTGCCAGCAGTGAGGAATATAGAACTAGAGGTCAAGAGACCCAGTACTTC.

The chain joins TRBV6-1 to TRBJ2-5; TRBD1 is a possible D gene (6 bases). The germline V and J ends were trimmed by 3 bases and 5 bases, with 28 bases remaining between them. Germline CDR1 reads MNHNS; CDR2 reads SASEGT. The CDR3 consists of 19 residues. In nucleotides, the CDR3 is TGTGCCAGCAGTGACTTGTTGTGGGTTTTAGCAGGGGCCGGGGAGACCCAGTACTTC. Its protein is CASSDLLWVLAGAGETQYF.

The V gene is TRBV21-1, the J gene TRBJ2-5. TRBV21-1 has pseudogene status. The length of the CDR3 is 16 residues. CDR3: CASSKRETKTQETQYF. The CDR3 DNA reads as TGTGCCAGCAGCAAAAGGGAAACAAAAACCCAAGAGACCCAGTACTTC.

The chain carries TRBV9 and TRBJ1-2; 9 positions agree with TRBD1. The germline CDR1 and CDR2 sequences are SGDLS and YYNGEE. Unmatched junction bases numbered 15, after V lost 4 bases and J lost 8 bases. This CDR3 has 16 amino acids. CDR3 in amino acids: CASSISRLGQGRGYTF. The CDR3 region has the DNA TGTGCCAGCAGCATCAGCCGCTTGGGACAGGGCCGAGGCTACACCTTC.